This T cell receptor beta chain was documented in a study of blood T cell repertoires in COVID-19. About the research overall: Specimens from acute and convalescent COVID-19 originated in the United States, Italy and Spain. In each case, the material was cDNA or gDNA derived from T cells, B-cell-depleted T cells, or PBMCs.

Authors' data handling: Estimates of nucleated cell counts were drawn from the amplification of reference gene primers. Sequencing used immunoSEQ multiplex PCR; TCRdb keeps in-frame clones, though not all of them. That table is the source of V, J and clone size, and D and trimming were worked out from the DNA. The repertoire has a few hundred thousand clones, around 89% of them found once; the top ten carry less than 3.5%. Seattle enrolled patients during active infection and tracked them longitudinally. Deletions cut 7 bases from V and 0 bases from J, with 12 bases between. Per the germline V gene, CDR1 is SGHAT and CDR2 is FQNNGV. The CDR3 extends over 15 amino acids.

The J gene is TRBJ2-2, the V gene TRBV11-2; D gene unclear. This TCR was sampled from a woman aged 30 to 39 with COVID-19, enrolled during active disease. Sequencing was done on a sample of peripheral blood. CDR3 nucleotides: TGTGCCAGCAACTCGGCGGCCGCGAACACCGGGGAGCTGTTTTTT. It translates to CASNSAAANTGELFF.